A selection of T cell receptor beta chains follows, all from one sample in a study of T-cell memory formation after mild COVID-19. TCRdb fed the 5' RACE reads into MiXCR, producing one record per CDR3 protein. Seen here are about 150,000 distinct CDR3 sequences, about 28% observed once, and the top ten hold approximately 12%. Source material: PBMCs or a T cell subset sorted from them (not recorded which). Source of these receptors: an adult woman who had mild COVID-19 (a few samples of this study predate the infection). Cell type and time point are not known. CDR3s include the opening cysteine and the closing phenylalanine or tryptophan. A D gene is named only where the DNA matches it firmly. Clone size is given for some rows only: seen once, a few or many times, or a class if the clone is expanded.

J	D	size	V	DNA	CDR3
TRBJ1-5	-	-	TRBV6-5	TGTGCCAGCAGTTACACCCCAGGGGGCAATCAGCCCCAGCATTTT	CASSYTPGGNQPQHF
TRBJ2-3	-	few	TRBV5-1	TGCGCCAGCAGCTTGGTAAAGGACAGTATGAGCACAGATACGCAGTATTTT	CASSLVKDSMSTDTQYF
TRBJ2-3	TRBD2	-	TRBV20-1	TGCAGTGCTAGTTTGGGTTGGGCTAGCGGGAGAACAGATACGCAGTATTTT	CSASLGWASGRTDTQYF
TRBJ1-6	TRBD1	-	TRBV30	TGTGCCTGGAGCGGAGGCTCCGGGACAGGGCCCTCACCCCTCCACTTT	CAWSGGSGTGPSPLHF
TRBJ2-5	TRBD2	-	TRBV5-1	TGCGCCAGCAGCACTGGGGGGGGAGAGACCCAGTACTTC	CASSTGGGETQYF
TRBJ2-5	-	-	TRBV19	TGTGCCAGTAGTAGGCGGAACCAAGAGACCCAGTACTTC	CASSRRNQETQYF
TRBJ1-3	-	-	TRBV12-3/TRBV12-4	TGTGCCAGCAGTCCGCCCCAGGGACGCTCTGGAAACACCATATATTTT	CASSPPQGRSGNTIYF
TRBJ2-3	TRBD1	-	TRBV5-1	TGCGCCAGCAGCCAACCACGTCCCGGGACAGGGGGCGGCACAGATACGCAGTATTTT	CASSQPRPGTGGGTDTQYF
TRBJ2-6	TRBD1	-	TRBV18	TGTGCCAGCTCACCACAGAGGGGGCGCCCTCCTGGGGCCAACGTCCTGACTTTC	CASSPQRGRPPGANVLTF
TRBJ1-2	-	-	TRBV6-6	TGTGCCAGCAGTTACGAGCAGCCAGCTAACTATGGCTACACCTTC	CASSYEQPANYGYTF
TRBJ2-1	-	-	TRBV18	TGTGCCAGCTCACCAACCGAGGGCAATGAGCAGTTCTTC	CASSPTEGNEQFF
TRBJ2-7	TRBD2	few	TRBV6-5	TGTGCCAGCAGTGACCACAGCGGGGCGGGGTTCAAGCAGTACTTC	CASSDHSGAGFKQYF
TRBJ1-4	TRBD1	-	TRBV2	TGTGCCAGCAGGGATGGACAGGGAGGAACTAATGAAAAACTGTTTTTT	CASRDGQGGTNEKLFF
TRBJ2-3	TRBD1	-	TRBV15	TGTGCCACCAGCAGATTAGGGGGCCGCACAGATACGCAGTATTTT	CATSRLGGRTDTQYF
TRBJ2-2	-	-	TRBV7-9	TGTGCCAGCAGCTTAGGGCTCGGGTCGGGAACCGGGGAGCTGTTTTTT	CASSLGLGSGTGELFF